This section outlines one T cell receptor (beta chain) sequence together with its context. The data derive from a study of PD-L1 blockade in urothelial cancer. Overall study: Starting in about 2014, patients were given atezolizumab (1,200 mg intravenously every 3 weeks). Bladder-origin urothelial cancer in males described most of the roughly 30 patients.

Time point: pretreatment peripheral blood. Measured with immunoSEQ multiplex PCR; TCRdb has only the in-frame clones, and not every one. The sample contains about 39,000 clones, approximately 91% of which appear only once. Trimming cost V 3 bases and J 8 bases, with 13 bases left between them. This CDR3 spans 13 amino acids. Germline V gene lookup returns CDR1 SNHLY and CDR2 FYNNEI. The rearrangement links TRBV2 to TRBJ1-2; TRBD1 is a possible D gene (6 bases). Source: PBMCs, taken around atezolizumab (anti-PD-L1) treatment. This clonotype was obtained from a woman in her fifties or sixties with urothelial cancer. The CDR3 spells CASSDPAGGGYTF. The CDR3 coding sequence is TGTGCCAGCAGTGACCCTGCGGGGGGCGGCTACACCTTC.